These 9 T cell receptor beta chains share one sample of origin, sequenced in a study of cytomegalovirus exposure and HLA in healthy donors. The PCR used 60 Vbeta and 13 Jbeta primers. TCRdb's copy holds only in-frame clones and misses some; the assay was immunoSEQ multiplex PCR. Of about 100,000 clones in the sample, 73% were seen once. The sequencing input was PBMCs. The receptors shown here come from a middle-aged man in good health and CMV-seronegative.

The gene calls are TRBV15 and TRBJ2-3; TRBD1 aligns across 7 bases. This CDR3 is built from 16 residues. Germline CDR1 and CDR2: LNHNV and YYDKDF (reference sequence). The V and J ends lost 0 bases and 2 bases, in that order; junction bases with no gene match: 5. CDR3 sequence (DNA): TGTGCCACCAGCAGAGACGCCGGGACAGTCACAGATACGCAGTATTTT. Amino acid sequence: CATSRDAGTVTDTQYF. The whole variable domain, remainder taken from reference TRBV15 and TRBJ2-3, is DAMVIQNPRYQVTQFGKPVTLSCSQTLNHNVMYWYQQKSSQAPKLLFHYYDKDFNNEADTPDNFQSRRPNTSFCFLDIRSPGLGDTAMYLCATSRDAGTVTDTQYFGPGTRLTVL.

V usage is TRBV19 and J usage is TRBJ2-3; perhaps TRBD1 as D (6 bases). This CDR3 spans 14 amino acids. Germline lookup yields CDR1 LNHDA and CDR2 SQIVND (reference sequence). V was trimmed by 5 bases and J by 5 bases, leaving 14 bases between them. CDR3 in DNA: TGTGCCAGTAGTGCCAGGGGTTTGGAAGATACGCAGTATTTT. Translation gives CASSARGLEDTQYF.

The chain couples TRBV5-1 to TRBJ2-7; 9 bases are shared with TRBD1. The CDR3 loop spans 14 amino acids. V was pared by 4 bases and J by 5 bases, with 7 bases of the junction left unmatched. Germline V CDR1 and CDR2: SGHRS, YFSETQ. CDR3 amino acids: CASSPGQGAHEQYF. CDR3 sequence (DNA): TGCGCCAGCAGCCCGGGACAGGGAGCCCACGAGCAGTACTTC.

Turning to this clone: One end of the junction does not line up with germline, which may come from a read error. CDR3 loop: CASRLAGPSTDTQYF. The CDR3 DNA is TGTGCCAGCAGGTTAGCGGGCCCTAGCACAGATACGCAGTATTTT. This chain links TRBV7-8 with TRBJ2-3, with 7 bases identical to TRBD2. The CDR3 has 15 amino acids. Germline assignment: CDR1 SGHVS and CDR2 FQNEAQ.

This clone was detected only once. This chain links TRBV2 with TRBJ2-3; 10 bases fit TRBD1. J lost 5 bases, V lost 3 bases, and 8 bases had no gene match. This CDR3 is 16 amino acids long. Germline V gene data show CDR1 as SNHLY and CDR2 as FYNNEI. CDR3 sequence (DNA): TGTGCCAGCAGTGACGGGGCGACAGGGGGCGAAGATACGCAGTATTTT. This encodes CASSDGATGGEDTQYF. The full variable domain, rest sourced from reference TRBV2 and TRBJ2-3, is EPEVTQTPSHQVTQMGQEVILRCVPISNHLYFYWYRQILGQKVEFLVSFYNNEISEKSEIFDDQFSVERPDGSNFTLKIRSTKLEDSAMYFCASSDGATGGEDTQYFGPGTRLTVL.

The chain has TRBV4-1 and TRBJ2-7; TRBD1 matches at 11 bases. Germline-derived CDR1 and CDR2 are MGHRA and YSYEKL. V gave up 0 bases and J gave up 2 bases; unmatched junction bases: 9. This CDR3 has 18 amino acids. CDR3 in amino acids: CASSQEKDWTGGAYEQYF. CDR3 DNA sequence: TGCGCCAGCAGCCAAGAGAAGGATTGGACAGGGGGCGCCTACGAGCAGTACTTC.

This clone was counted between two and nine times. V usage is TRBV30 and J usage is TRBJ1-6; TRBD1 matches 8 bases. Losses at the gene ends were 4 bases for V and 6 bases for J; bases not matched to a gene: 8. CDR1 is GTSNPN, CDR2 SVGIG, per germline (reference sequence). This CDR3 spans 15 amino acids. DNA of the CDR3: TGTGCCTGGAATCTAGGACAGGGCCGTAATTCACCCCTCCACTTT. It translates to CAWNLGQGRNSPLHF.

The chain joins TRBV5-1 to TRBJ2-2, with D possibly matching TRBD2 (6 bases). The length of the CDR3 is 14 residues. CDR1 is SGHRS and CDR2 is YFSETQ in the germline V gene. V was pared by 6 bases and J by 4 bases, with 13 bases between. In DNA, the CDR3 is TGCGCCAGCAACGGGATGGGGGGCACCGGGGAGCTGTTTTTT. Its translation: CASNGMGGTGELFF.

The chain employs TRBV9 and TRBJ1-1, with D tentatively TRBD1 (6 bases). There are 14 residues in the CDR3. From germline, CDR1 is SGDLS and CDR2 YYNGEE. Trimming removed 2 bases from V and 1 base from J, with 9 bases in between. CDR3 sequence (DNA): TGTGCCAGCAGCGTGGTGGGACAGAACACTGAAGCTTTCTTT. Translated: CASSVVGQNTEAFF. Variable domain in full (rest from reference TRBV9 and TRBJ1-1): DSGVTQTPKHLITATGQRVTLRCSPRSGDLSVYWYQQSLDQGLQFLIQYYNGEERAKGNILERFSAQQFPDLHSELNLSSLELGDSALYFCASSVVGQNTEAFFGQGTRLTVV.